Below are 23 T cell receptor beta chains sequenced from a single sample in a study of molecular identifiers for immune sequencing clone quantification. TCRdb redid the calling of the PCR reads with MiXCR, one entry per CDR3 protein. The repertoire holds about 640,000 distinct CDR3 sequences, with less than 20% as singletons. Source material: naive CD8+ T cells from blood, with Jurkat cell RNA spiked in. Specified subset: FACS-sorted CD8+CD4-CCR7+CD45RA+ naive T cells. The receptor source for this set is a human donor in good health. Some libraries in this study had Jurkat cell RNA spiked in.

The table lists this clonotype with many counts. This chain's CDR3 is CAWSRGEQYF. CDR3 DNA sequence: TGTGCCTGGAGCAGGGGCGAGCAGTACTTC. The chain uses TRBV30 and TRBJ2-7; tentatively, D is TRBD1 (6 bases). The germline V gene encodes CDR1 GTSNPN and CDR2 SVGIG (reference sequence). CDR3 length equals 10 residues. Between the trimmed V and J ends, which lost 3 bases and 6 bases, there was a span of 6 bases. The full variable domain, rest sourced from reference TRBV30 and TRBJ2-7, is SQTIHQWPATLVQPVGSPLSLECTVEGTSNPNLYWYRQAAGRGLQLLFYSVGIGQISSEVPQNLSASRPQDRQFILSSKKLLLSDSGFYLCAWSRGEQYFGPGTRLTVT.

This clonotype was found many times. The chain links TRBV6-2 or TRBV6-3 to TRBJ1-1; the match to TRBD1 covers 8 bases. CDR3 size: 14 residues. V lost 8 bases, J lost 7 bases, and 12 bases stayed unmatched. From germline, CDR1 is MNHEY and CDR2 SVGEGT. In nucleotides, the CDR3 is TGTGCCAGCGGTGTAACAGGGGGGGAAAGTGAAGCTTTCTTT. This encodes CASGVTGGESEAFF.

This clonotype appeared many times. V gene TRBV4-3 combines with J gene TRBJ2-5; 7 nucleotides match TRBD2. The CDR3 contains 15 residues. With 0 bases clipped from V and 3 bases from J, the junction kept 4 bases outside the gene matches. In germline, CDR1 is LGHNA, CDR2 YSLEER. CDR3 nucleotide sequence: TGCGCCAGCAGCCAAGATCAGGGAGGGGAAGAGACCCAGTACTTC. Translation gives CASSQDQGGEETQYF.

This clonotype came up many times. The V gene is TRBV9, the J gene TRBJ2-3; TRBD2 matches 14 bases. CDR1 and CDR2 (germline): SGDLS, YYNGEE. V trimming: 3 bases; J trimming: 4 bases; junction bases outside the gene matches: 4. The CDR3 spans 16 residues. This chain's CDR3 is CASSGLAGGPSDTQYF. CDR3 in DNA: TGTGCCAGCAGCGGACTAGCGGGGGGGCCATCAGATACGCAGTATTTT.

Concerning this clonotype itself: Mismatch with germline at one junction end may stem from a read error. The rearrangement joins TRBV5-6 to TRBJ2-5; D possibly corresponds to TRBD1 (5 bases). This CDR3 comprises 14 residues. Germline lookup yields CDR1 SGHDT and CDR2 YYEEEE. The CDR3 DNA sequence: TGTGCCAGCAGCTTGGCGCAGGGCCAAGGGACCCAGTACTTC. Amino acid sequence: CASSLAQGQGTQYF.

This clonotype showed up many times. CDR3 coding DNA: TGTGCCAGCAGCCTACGGGCGTGGCGGGATAAGGAAGCTTTCTTT. Its protein product is CASSLRAWRDKEAFF. The V gene is TRBV6-5, the J gene TRBJ1-1; unclear D gene. The CDR3 is made up of 15 amino acids. V lost 6 bases and J 8 bases, leaving 22 bases between the germline ends. Germline assignment: CDR1 MNHEY and CDR2 SVGAGI.

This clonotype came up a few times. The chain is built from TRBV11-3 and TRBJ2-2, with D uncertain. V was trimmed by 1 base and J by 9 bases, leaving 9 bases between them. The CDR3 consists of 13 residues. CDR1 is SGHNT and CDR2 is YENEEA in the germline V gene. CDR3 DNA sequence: TGTGCCAGCAGCTTAGCTGGTACTTGGGAGCTGTTTTTT. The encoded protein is CASSLAGTWELFF.

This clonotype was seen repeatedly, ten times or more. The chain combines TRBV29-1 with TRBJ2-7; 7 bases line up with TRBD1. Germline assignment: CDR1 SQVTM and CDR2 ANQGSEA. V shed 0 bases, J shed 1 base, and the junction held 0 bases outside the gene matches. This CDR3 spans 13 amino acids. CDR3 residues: CSVEEQGSYEQYF. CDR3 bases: TGCAGCGTTGAAGAACAGGGGTCCTACGAGCAGTACTTC.

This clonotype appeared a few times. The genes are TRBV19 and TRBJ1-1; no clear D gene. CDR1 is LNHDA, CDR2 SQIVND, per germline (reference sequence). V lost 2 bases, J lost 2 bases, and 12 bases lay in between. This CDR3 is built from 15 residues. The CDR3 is CASSIMETGNTEAFF. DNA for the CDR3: TGTGCCAGTAGTATAATGGAGACGGGAAACACTGAAGCTTTCTTT. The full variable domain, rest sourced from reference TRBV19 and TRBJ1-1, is DGGITQSPKYLFRKEGQNVTLSCEQNLNHDAMYWYRQDPGQGLRLIYYSQIVNDFQKGDIAEGYSVSREKKESFPLTVTSAQKNPTAFYLCASSIMETGNTEAFFGQGTRLTVV.

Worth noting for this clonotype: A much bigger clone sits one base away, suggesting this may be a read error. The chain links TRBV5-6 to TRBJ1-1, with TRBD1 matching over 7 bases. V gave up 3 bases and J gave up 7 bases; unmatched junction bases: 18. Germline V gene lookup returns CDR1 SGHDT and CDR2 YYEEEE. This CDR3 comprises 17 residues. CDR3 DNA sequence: TGTGCCAGCAGCTCTAGGGGGCCATTCGATGGGTCGGGTGAAGCTTTCTTT. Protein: CASSSRGPFDGSGEAFF. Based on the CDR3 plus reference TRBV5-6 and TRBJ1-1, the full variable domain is DAGVTQSPTHLIKTRGQQVTLRCSPKSGHDTVSWYQQALGQGPQFIFQYYEEEERQRGNFPDRFSGHQFPNYSSELNVNALLLGDSALYLCASSSRGPFDGSGEAFFGQGTRLTVV.

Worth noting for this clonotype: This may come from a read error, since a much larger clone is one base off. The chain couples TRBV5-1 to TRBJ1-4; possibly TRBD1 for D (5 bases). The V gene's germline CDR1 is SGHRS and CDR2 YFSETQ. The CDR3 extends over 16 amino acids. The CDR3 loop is CANSRDEWATNEKLFF. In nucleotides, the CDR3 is TGCGCCAACAGCCGGGACGAATGGGCAACTAATGAAAAACTGTTTTTT.

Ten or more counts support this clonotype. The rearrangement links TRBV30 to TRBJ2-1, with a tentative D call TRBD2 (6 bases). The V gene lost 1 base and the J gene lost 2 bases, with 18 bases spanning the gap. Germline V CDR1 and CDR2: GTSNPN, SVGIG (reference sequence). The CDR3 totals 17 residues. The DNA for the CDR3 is TGTGCCTGGAGTGCCTCGTTAGGCCCGGGGGCCTACAATGAGCAGTTCTTC. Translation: CAWSASLGPGAYNEQFF.

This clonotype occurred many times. The CDR3 coding sequence is TGTGCCAGCAGCGGGGTGAACAGTCAAGAGACCCAGTACTTC. This gives the protein CASSGVNSQETQYF. The chain carries TRBV7-8 and TRBJ2-5, with no clear D. V lost 5 bases, J lost 2 bases, and 12 bases lay in between. This CDR3 has 14 amino acids. The germline V gene has CDR1 SGHVS and CDR2 FQNEAQ.

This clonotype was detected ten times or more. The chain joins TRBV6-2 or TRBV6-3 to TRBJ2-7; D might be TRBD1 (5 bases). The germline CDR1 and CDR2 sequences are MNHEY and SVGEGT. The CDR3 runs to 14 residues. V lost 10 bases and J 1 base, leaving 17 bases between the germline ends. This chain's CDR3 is CATETEARSYEQYF. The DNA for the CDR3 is TGTGCCACCGAGACAGAGGCCCGATCCTACGAGCAGTACTTC.

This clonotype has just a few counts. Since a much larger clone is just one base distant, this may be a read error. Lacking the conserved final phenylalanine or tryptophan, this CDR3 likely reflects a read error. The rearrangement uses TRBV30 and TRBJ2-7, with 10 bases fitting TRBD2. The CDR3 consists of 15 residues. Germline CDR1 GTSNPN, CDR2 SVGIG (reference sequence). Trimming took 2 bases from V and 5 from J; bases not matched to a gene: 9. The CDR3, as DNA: TGTGCCTGGAGTATCACTAGCGGGGCCCTCCACGAGCAGTACTCC. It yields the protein CAWSITSGALHEQYS.

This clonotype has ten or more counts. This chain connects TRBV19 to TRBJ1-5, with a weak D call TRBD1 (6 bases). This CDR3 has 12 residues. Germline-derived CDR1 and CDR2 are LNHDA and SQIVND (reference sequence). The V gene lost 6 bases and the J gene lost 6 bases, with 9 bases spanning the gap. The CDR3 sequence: CASRQGSQPQHF. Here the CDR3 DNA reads TGTGCCAGTAGGCAGGGGAGTCAGCCCCAGCATTTT. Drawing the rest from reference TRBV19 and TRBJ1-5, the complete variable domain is DGGITQSPKYLFRKEGQNVTLSCEQNLNHDAMYWYRQDPGQGLRLIYYSQIVNDFQKGDIAEGYSVSREKKESFPLTVTSAQKNPTAFYLCASRQGSQPQHFGDGTRLSIL.

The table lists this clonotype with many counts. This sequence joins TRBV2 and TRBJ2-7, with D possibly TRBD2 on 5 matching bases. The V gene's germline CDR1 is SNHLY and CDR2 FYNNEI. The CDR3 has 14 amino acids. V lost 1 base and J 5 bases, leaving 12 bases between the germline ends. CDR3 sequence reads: CASSEGDPRDEQYF. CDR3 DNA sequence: TGTGCCAGCAGTGAAGGCGACCCGAGGGACGAGCAGTACTTC.

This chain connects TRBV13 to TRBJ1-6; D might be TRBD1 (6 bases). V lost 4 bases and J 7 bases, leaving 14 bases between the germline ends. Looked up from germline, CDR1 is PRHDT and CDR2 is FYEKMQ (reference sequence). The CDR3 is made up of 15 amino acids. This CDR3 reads CASSSGHNINSPLHF. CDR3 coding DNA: TGTGCCAGCAGCTCGGGACATAATATCAATTCACCCCTCCACTTT.

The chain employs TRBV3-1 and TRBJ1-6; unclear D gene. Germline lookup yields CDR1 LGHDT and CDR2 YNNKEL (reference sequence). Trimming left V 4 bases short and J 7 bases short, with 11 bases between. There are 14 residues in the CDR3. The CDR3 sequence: CASSPLPGNSPLHF. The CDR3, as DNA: TGTGCCAGCAGCCCACTACCGGGGAATTCACCCCTCCACTTT. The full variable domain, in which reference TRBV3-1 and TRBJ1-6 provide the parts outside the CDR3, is DTAVSQTPKYLVTQMGNDKSIKCEQNLGHDTMYWYKQDSKKFLKIMFSYNNKELIINETVPNRFSPKSPDKAHLNLHINSLELGDSAVYFCASSPLPGNSPLHFGNGTRLTVT.

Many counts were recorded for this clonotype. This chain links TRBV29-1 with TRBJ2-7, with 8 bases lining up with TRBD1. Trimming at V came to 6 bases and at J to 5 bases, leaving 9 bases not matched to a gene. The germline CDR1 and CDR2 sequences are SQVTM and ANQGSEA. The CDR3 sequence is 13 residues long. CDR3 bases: TGCAGCGTGGGCGGGTTACAGGGGGACGAGCAGTACTTC. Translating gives CSVGGLQGDEQYF.

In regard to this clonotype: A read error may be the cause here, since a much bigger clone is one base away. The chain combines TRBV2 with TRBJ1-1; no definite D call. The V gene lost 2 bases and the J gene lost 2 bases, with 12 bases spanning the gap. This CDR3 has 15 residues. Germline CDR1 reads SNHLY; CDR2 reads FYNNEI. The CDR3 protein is CASSEPLETNTEAFF. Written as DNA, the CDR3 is TGTGCCAGCAGTGAACCTCTAGAGACCAACACTGAAGCTTTCTTT.

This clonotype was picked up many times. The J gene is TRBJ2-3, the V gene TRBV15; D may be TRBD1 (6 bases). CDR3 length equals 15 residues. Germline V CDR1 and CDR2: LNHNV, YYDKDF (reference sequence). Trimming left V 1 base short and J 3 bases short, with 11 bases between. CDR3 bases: TGTGCCACCAGCAGAGTTCCGACAGGAACAGATACGCAGTATTTT. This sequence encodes CATSRVPTGTDTQYF.

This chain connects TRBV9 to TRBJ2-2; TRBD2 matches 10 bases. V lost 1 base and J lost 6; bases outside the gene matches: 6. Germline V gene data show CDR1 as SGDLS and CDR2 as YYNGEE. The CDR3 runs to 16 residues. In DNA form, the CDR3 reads TGTGCCAGCAGCGTATACGCGGGACTAGCGTCCGGGGAGCTGTTTTTT. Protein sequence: CASSVYAGLASGELFF.